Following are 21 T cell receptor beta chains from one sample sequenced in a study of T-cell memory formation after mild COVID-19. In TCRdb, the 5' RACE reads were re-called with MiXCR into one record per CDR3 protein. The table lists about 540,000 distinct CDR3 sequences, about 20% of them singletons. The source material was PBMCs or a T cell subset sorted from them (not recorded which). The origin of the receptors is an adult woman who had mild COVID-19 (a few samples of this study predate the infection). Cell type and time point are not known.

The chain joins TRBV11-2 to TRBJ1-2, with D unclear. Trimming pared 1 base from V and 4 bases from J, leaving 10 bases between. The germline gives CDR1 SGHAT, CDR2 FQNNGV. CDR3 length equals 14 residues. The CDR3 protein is CASSLGVLGYGYTF. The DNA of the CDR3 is TGTGCCAGCAGCTTAGGGGTTCTCGGCTATGGCTACACCTTC.

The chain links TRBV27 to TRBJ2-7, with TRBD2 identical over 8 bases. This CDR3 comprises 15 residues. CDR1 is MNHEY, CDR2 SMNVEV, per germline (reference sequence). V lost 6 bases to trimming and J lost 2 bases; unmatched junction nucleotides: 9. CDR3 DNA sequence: TGTGCCAGCAGGGCTAGCGGGTGGTCGACCTACGAGCAGTACTTC. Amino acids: CASRASGWSTYEQYF.

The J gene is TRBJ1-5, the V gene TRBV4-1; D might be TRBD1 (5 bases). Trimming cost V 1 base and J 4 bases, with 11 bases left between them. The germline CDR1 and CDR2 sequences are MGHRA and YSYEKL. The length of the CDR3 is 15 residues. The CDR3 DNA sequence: TGCGCCAGCAGCCAAGGGGCAGGGTGGAATCAGCCCCAGCATTTT. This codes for CASSQGAGWNQPQHF.

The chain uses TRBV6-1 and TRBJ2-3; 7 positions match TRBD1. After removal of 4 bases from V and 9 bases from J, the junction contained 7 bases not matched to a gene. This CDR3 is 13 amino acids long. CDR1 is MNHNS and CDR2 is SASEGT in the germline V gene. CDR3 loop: CASSAYRGPTQYF. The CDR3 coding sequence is TGTGCCAGCAGTGCCTACAGGGGCCCAACGCAGTATTTT.

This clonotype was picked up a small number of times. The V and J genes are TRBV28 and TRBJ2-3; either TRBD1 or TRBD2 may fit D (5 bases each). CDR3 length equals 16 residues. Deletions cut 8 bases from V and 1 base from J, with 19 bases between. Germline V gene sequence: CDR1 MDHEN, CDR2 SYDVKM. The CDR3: CASSTRTRGRTDTQYF. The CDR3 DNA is TGTGCCAGCTCGACCCGTACAAGGGGACGCACAGATACGCAGTATTTT. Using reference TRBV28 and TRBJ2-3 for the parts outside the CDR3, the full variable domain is DVKVTQSSRYLVKRTGEKVFLECVQDMDHENMFWYRQDPGLGLRLIYFSYDVKMKEKGDIPEGYSVSREKKERFSLILESASTNQTSMYLCASSTRTRGRTDTQYFGPGTRLTVL.

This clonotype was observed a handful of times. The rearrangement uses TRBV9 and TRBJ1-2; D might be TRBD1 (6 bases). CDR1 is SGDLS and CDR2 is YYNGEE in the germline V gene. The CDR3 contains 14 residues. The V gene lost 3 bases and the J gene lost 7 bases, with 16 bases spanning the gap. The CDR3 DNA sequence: TGTGCCAGCAGCGACGTTGGGGGGCTTGGTGGCTACACCTTC. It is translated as CASSDVGGLGGYTF.

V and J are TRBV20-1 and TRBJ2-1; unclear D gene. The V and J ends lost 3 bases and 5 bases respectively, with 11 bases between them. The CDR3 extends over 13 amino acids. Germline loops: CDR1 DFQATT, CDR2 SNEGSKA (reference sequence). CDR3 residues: CSASRGGDNEQFF. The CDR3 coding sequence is TGCAGTGCTAGTCGCGGTGGAGACAATGAGCAGTTCTTC.

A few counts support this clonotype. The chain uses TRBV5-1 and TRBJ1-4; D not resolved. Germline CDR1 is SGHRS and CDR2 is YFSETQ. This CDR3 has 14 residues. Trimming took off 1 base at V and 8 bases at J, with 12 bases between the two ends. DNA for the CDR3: TGCGCCAGCAGCTTGTACAATCTGGAAGAAAAACTGTTTTTT. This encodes CASSLYNLEEKLFF.

The DNA for the CDR3 is TGTGCCAGCAGTTTAAAAGTGGATTCAGCCACTAACTATGGCTACACCTTC. This sequence encodes CASSLKVDSATNYGYTF. V is TRBV12-3 or TRBV12-4 and J is TRBJ1-2; D is unclear. The CDR3 sequence is 17 residues long. The ends were cut back, 2 bases at V and 0 bases at J, with 16 bases in the middle.

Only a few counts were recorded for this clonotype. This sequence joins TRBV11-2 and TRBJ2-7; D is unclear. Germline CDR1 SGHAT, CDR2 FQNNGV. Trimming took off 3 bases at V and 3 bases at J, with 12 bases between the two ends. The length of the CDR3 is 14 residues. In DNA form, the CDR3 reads TGTGCCAGCAGCTTCTTGGGTTACTTCTACGAGCAGTACTTC. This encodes CASSFLGYFYEQYF. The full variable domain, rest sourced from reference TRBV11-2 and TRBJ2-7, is EAGVAQSPRYKIIEKRQSVAFWCNPISGHATLYWYQQILGQGPKLLIQFQNNGVVDDSQLPKDRFSAERLKGVDSTLKIQPAKLEDSAVYLCASSFLGYFYEQYFGPGTRLTVT.

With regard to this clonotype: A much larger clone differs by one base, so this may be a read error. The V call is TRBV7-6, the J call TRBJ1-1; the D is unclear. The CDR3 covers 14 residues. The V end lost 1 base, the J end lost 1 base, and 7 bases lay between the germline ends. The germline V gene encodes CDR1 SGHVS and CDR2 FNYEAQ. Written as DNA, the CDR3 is TGTGCCAGCAGCTTAGGGAGGTGGAACACTGAAGCTTTCTTT. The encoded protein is CASSLGRWNTEAFF.

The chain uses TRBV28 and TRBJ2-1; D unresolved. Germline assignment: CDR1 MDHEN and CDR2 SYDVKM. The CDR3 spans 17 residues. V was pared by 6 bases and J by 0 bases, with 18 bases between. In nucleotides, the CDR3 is TGTGCCAGCAGCCCCCCCCAGAACCCGGGCTCCTACAATGAGCAGTTCTTC. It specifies CASSPPQNPGSYNEQFF.

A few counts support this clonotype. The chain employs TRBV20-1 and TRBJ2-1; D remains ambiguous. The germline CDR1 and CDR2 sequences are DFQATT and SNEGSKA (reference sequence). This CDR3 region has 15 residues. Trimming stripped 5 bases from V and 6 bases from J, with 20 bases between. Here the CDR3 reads CSAPGLGADSNEQFF. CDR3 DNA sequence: TGCAGTGCTCCCGGATTGGGCGCCGACTCCAATGAGCAGTTCTTC.

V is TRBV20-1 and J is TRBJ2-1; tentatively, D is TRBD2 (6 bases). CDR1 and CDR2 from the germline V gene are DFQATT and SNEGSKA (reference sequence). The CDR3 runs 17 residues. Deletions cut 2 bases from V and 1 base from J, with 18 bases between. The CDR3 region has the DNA TGCAGTGCTAGATCCCCACTAACGGAGGGTTCCTACAATGAGCAGTTCTTC. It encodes CSARSPLTEGSYNEQFF.

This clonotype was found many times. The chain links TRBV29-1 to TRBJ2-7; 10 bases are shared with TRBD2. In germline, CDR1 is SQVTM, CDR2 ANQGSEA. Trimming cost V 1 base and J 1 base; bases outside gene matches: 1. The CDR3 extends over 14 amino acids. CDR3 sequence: CSVEGTSGSYEQYF. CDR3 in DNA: TGCAGCGTTGAAGGGACTAGCGGATCCTACGAGCAGTACTTC.

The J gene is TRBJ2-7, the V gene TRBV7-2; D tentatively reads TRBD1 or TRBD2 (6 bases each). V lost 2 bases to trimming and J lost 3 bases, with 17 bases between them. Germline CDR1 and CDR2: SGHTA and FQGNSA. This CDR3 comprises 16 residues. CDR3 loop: CASSLSSTGAGYEQYF. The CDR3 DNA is TGTGCCAGCAGCTTATCGTCGACGGGGGCCGGCTACGAGCAGTACTTC.

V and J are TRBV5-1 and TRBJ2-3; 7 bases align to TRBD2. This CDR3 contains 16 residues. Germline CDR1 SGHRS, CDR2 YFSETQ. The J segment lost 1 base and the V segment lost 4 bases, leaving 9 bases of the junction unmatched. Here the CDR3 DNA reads TGCGCCAGCAGCCCCAGCACTAGCGACGGCACAGATACGCAGTATTTT. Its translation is CASSPSTSDGTDTQYF.

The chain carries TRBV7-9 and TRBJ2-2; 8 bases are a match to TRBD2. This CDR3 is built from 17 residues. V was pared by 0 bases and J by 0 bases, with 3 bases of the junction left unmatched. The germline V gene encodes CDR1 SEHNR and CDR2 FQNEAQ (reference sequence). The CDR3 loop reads CASSLASAGANTGELFF. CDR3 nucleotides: TGTGCCAGCAGCTTAGCATCAGCGGGGGCGAACACCGGGGAGCTGTTTTTT.

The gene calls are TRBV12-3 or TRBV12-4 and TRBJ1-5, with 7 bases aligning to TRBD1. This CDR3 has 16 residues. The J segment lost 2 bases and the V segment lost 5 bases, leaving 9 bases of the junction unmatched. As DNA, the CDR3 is TGTGCCAGCAGTAAGAAGACAGGGTTGGGCAATCAGCCCCAGCATTTT. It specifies CASSKKTGLGNQPQHF.

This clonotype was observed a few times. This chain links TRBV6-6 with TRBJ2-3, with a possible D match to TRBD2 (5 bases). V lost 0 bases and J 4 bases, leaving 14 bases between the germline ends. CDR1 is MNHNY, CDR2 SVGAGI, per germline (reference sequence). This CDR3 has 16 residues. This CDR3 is CASSYSFTGGPDTQYF. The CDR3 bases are TGTGCCAGCAGTTACTCGTTTACCGGCGGGCCAGATACGCAGTATTTT.

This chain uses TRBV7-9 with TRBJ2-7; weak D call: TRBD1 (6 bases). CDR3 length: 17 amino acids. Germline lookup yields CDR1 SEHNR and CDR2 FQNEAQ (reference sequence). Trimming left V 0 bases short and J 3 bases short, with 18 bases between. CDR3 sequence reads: CASSLAHIQGIDYEQYF. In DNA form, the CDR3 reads TGTGCCAGCAGCTTAGCGCATATACAGGGAATAGACTACGAGCAGTACTTC.